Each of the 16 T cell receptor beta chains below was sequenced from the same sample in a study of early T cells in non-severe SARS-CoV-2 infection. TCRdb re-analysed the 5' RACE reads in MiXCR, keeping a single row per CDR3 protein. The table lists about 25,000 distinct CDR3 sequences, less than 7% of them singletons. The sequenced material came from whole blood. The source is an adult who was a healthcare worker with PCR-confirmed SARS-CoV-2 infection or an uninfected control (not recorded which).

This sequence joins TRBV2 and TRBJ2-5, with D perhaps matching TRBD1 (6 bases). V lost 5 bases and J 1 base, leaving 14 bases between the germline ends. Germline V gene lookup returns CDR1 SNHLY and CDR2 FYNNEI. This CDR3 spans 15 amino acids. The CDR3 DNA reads TGTGCCAGCAGTCGACAGGTCCGCCGCCAAGAGACCCAGTACTTC. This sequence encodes CASSRQVRRQETQYF.

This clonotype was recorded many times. CDR3 residues: CASSQQRNTEAFF. CDR3 DNA sequence: TGTGCCAGCAGTCAGCAGCGGAACACTGAAGCTTTCTTT. The V call is TRBV27, the J call TRBJ1-1; D not certain. This CDR3 has 13 residues. The germline gives CDR1 MNHEY, CDR2 SMNVEV (reference sequence). The V end was cut by 5 bases, the J end by 1 base, with 8 bases between.

The CDR3 sequence is CSARAEVPYEQYF. The CDR3 nucleotides are TGCAGCGCTCGAGCAGAAGTTCCCTACGAGCAGTACTTC. The rearrangement uses TRBV29-1 and TRBJ2-7; D not resolved. Trimming left V 7 bases short and J 2 bases short, with 15 bases between. Germline V gene sequence: CDR1 SQVTM, CDR2 ANQGSEA. CDR3 size: 13 residues.

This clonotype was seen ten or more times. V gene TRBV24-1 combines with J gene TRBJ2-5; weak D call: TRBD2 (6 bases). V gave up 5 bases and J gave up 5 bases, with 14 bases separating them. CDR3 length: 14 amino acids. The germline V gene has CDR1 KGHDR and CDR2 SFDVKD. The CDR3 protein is CATSGGASLETQYF. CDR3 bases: TGTGCCACCAGTGGCGGGGCCAGCTTGGAGACCCAGTACTTC.

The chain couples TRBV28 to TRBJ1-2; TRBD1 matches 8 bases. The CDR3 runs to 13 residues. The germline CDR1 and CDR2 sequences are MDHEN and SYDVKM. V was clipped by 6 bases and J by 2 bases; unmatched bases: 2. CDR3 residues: CASSRTGNYGYTF. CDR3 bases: TGTGCCAGCAGCCGGACAGGGAACTATGGCTACACCTTC.

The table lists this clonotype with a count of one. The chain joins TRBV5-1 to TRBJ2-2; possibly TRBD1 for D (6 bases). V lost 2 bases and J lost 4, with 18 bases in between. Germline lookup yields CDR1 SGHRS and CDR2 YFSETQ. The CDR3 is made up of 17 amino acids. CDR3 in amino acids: CASSFGLGDMGTGELFF. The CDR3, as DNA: TGCGCCAGCAGCTTCGGATTGGGGGACATGGGCACCGGGGAGCTGTTTTTT.

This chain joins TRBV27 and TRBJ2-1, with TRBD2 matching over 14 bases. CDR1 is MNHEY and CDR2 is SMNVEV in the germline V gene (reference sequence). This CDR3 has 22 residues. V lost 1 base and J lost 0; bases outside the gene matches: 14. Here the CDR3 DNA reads TGTGCCAGCAGTTTATTCCCCACTCTGACTAGCGGGGGGGAGAGCTCCTACAATGAGCAGTTCTTC. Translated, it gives CASSLFPTLTSGGESSYNEQFF.

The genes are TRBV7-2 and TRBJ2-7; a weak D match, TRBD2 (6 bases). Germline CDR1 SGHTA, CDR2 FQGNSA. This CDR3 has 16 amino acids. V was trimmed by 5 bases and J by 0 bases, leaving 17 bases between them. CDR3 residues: CASSPPNGGSSYEQYF. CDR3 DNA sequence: TGTGCCAGCAGCCCCCCGAACGGGGGAAGCTCCTACGAGCAGTACTTC.

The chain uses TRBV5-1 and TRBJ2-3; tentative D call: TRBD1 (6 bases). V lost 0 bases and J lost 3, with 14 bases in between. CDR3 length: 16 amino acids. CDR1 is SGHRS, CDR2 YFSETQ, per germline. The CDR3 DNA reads TGCGCCAGCAGCTTGGAAACGGGGACATTGACAGATACGCAGTATTTT. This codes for CASSLETGTLTDTQYF.

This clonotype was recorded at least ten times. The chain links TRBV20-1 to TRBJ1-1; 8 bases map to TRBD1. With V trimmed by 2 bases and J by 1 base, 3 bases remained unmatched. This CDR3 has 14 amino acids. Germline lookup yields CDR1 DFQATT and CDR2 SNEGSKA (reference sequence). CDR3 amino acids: CSARRQGANTEAFF. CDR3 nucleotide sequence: TGCAGTGCTAGACGCCAGGGGGCGAACACTGAAGCTTTCTTT.

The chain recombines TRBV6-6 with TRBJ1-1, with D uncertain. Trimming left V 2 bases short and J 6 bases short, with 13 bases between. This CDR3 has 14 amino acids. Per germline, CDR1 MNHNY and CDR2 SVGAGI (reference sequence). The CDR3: CASSYQEALAEAFF. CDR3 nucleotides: TGTGCCAGCAGTTACCAAGAGGCGCTGGCTGAAGCTTTCTTT.

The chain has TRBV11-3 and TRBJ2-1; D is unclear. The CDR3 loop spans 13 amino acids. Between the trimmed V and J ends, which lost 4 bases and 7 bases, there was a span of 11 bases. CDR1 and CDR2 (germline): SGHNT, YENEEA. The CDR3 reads CASSSVLGNEQFF. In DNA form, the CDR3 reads TGTGCCAGCAGCTCCGTCCTCGGGAATGAGCAGTTCTTC.

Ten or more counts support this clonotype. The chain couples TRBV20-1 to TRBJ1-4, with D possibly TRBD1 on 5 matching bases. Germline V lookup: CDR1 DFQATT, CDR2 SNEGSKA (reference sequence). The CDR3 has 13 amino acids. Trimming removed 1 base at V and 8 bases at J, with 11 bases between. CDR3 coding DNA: TGCAGTGCTAGAGCCCCCGCAGGGGAAAAACTGTTTTTT. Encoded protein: CSARAPAGEKLFF.

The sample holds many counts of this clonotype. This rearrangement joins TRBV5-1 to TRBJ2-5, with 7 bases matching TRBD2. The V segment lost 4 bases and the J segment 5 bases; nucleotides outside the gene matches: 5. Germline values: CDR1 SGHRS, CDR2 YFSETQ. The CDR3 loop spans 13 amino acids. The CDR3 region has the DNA TGCGCCAGCAGCGAGAGCGGGGAGGAGACCCAGTACTTC. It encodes CASSESGEETQYF.

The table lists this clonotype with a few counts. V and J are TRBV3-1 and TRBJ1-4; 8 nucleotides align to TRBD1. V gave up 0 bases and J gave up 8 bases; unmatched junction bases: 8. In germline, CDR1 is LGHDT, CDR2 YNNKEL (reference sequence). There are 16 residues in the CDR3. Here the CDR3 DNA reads TGTGCCAGCAGCCAAGATCGGGGACAGGTCGACGAAAAACTGTTTTTT. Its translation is CASSQDRGQVDEKLFF.

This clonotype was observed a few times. CDR3 bases: TGCAGTGCGGGGGACGGGGGAAGCTCCTACGAGCAGTACTTC. Translation gives CSAGDGGSSYEQYF. The V call is TRBV20-1, the J call TRBJ2-7; possibly TRBD2 for D (6 bases). V shed 6 bases and J shed 0 bases, with 15 bases lying between them. The CDR3 has 14 residues. Germline assignment: CDR1 DFQATT and CDR2 SNEGSKA (reference sequence).